The sequence of this T cell receptor (beta chain) was determined in a study of identical twins. Study conclusions and caveats: Models predicted too little out-of-frame TCR alpha sharing in monozygotic twins.

Between the trimmed V and J ends, which lost 8 bases and 2 bases, there was a span of 11 bases. The CDR3 contains 13 residues. Germline-derived CDR1 and CDR2 are SEHNR and FQNEAQ (reference sequence). The cDNA had a unique molecular identifier and a template-switch universal primer site. TCRdb reprocessed the 5' RACE reads via MiXCR and lists one record per CDR3 protein. Of 250,000 or so distinct CDR3 sequences in the sample, about 8.9% were seen once. This clonotype came up a few times. Its antigen is unidentified. The data also belong to a second study, concerning yellow fever vaccine responses in identical twins.

The sequenced material came from CD8+ T cells sorted from blood. The J gene is TRBJ2-3, the V gene TRBV7-9, with D unclear. The sequence derives from a woman aged 18-29 years in good health. The CDR3 DNA follows: TGTGCCAGCGTCGGGCCTTCCACAGATACGCAGTATTTT. Residues: CASVGPSTDTQYF.